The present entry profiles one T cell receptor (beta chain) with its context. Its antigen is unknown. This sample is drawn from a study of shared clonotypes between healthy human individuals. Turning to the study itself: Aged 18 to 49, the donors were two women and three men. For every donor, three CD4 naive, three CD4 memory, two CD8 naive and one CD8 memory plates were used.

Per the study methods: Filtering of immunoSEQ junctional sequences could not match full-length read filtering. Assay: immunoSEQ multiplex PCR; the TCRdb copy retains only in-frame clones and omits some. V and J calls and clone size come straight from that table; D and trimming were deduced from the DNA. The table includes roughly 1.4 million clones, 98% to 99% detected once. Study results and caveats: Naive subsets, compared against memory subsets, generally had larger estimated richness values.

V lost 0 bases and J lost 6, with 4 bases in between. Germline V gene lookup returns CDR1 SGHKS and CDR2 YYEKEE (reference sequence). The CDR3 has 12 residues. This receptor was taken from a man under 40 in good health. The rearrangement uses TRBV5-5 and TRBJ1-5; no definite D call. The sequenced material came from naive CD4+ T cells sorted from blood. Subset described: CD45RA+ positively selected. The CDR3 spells CASSLAGQPQHF. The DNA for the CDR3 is TGTGCCAGCAGCTTGGCCGGTCAGCCCCAGCATTTT.